The 16 T cell receptor beta chains below come from one sample, sequenced in a study of blood T cell repertoires in COVID-19. The data were produced by immunoSEQ multiplex PCR, yet TCRdb's version contains in-frame clones alone and is incomplete. The table has some 120,000 clones, approximately 80% seen once. Sequences were obtained from peripheral blood. These receptors were obtained from a man between 65 and 85 years old with acute or convalescent COVID-19.

The rearrangement links TRBV20-1 to TRBJ2-5; 7 positions agree with TRBD1. The V segment lost 5 bases and the J segment 11 bases; nucleotides outside the gene matches: 8. Germline values: CDR1 DFQATT, CDR2 SNEGSKA (reference sequence). The CDR3 consists of 11 residues. The CDR3 region has the DNA TGCAGTGCTGGGGGACAGTCCCTTCAGTACTTC. This encodes CSAGGQSLQYF.

DNA of the CDR3: TGTGCCAGCAGCATTGTCGGCGGTACTGAAGCTTTCTTT. Protein product: CASSIVGGTEAFF. The V gene is TRBV3-1 (or the pseudogene TRBV3-2), the J gene TRBJ1-1; D gene uncertain. V dropped 5 bases and J dropped 5 bases, with 12 bases sitting between them. The CDR3 totals 13 residues. Germline values: CDR1 LGHDT, CDR2 YNNKEL (reference sequence).

The chain recombines TRBV5-6 with TRBJ1-2; D may be TRBD1 (5 bases). V lost 0 bases and J 1 base, leaving 10 bases between the germline ends. The CDR3 contains 15 residues. Germline CDR1 and CDR2: SGHDT and YYEEEE. CDR3 sequence reads: CASSLVAGNNYGYTF. The DNA for the CDR3 is TGTGCCAGCAGCTTGGTAGCAGGGAATAACTATGGCTACACCTTC.

The genes are TRBV12-5 and TRBJ2-7; a weak D match, TRBD1 (5 bases). V was pared by 0 bases and J by 2 bases, with 14 bases between. Germline V gene lookup returns CDR1 LGHNT and CDR2 FRNRAP. This CDR3 region has 16 residues. The CDR3 spells CASGLVYAGIPYEQYF. CDR3 DNA sequence: TGTGCTAGTGGTTTGGTATACGCAGGGATCCCCTACGAGCAGTACTTC.

This chain links TRBV6-5 with TRBJ1-1; D remains ambiguous. Germline V gene lookup returns CDR1 MNHEY and CDR2 SVGAGI. The length of the CDR3 is 14 residues. Deletions cut 2 bases from V and 11 bases from J, with 18 bases between. CDR3 sequence (DNA): TGTGCCAGCAGTTACATGGAGGAGAGGGTTGCGGCTTTCTTT. Amino acids: CASSYMEERVAAFF.

V and J are TRBV24-1 and TRBJ2-3; 12 nucleotides line up with TRBD2. Looked up from germline, CDR1 is KGHDR and CDR2 is SFDVKD. The CDR3 totals 19 residues. The V and J ends lost 4 bases and 0 bases, in that order; junction bases with no gene match: 10. CDR3 sequence reads: CATSENRTSGVPSTDTQYF. DNA of the CDR3: TGTGCCACCAGTGAAAATCGGACTAGCGGGGTACCTAGCACAGATACGCAGTATTTT.

V and J are TRBV9 and TRBJ1-4, with 8 bases aligning to TRBD1. Germline V CDR1 and CDR2: SGDLS, YYNGEE. This CDR3 spans 15 amino acids. J was trimmed by 3 bases and V by 4 bases; bases with no gene match: 5. CDR3 coding DNA: TGTGCCAGCAGCCCACAGGGGGTGTCTAATGAAAAACTGTTTTTT. Residues: CASSPQGVSNEKLFF.

The chain is built from TRBV5-1 and TRBJ1-5; D is perhaps TRBD1 (5 bases). The CDR3 runs to 15 residues. V shed 4 bases and J shed 2 bases, with 13 bases lying between them. Germline V gene lookup returns CDR1 SGHRS and CDR2 YFSETQ. The CDR3 protein is CASSPEWGGNQPQHF. CDR3 DNA sequence: TGCGCCAGCAGCCCTGAATGGGGGGGCAATCAGCCCCAGCATTTT.

The V gene is TRBV6-1, the J gene TRBJ2-7; D is possibly TRBD2 (6 bases). CDR1 MNHNS and CDR2 SASEGT come from the germline V gene. The CDR3 is 14 residues long. The V and J ends lost 3 bases and 6 bases respectively, with 15 bases between them. The CDR3 protein is CASSERDPRAEQYF. The CDR3 nucleotides are TGTGCCAGCAGTGAGCGGGACCCCCGGGCCGAGCAGTACTTC.

The V and J genes are TRBV6-2 or TRBV6-3 and TRBJ1-2, with a weak D call TRBD1 (5 bases). Germline CDR1 is MNHEY and CDR2 is SVGEGT. With 2 bases removed from V and 5 bases from J, the gap between germline ends came to 9 bases. The CDR3 length is 13 residues. The CDR3 coding sequence is TGTGCCAGCAGTTACCAGACAGCTTATGGCTACACCTTC. This codes for CASSYQTAYGYTF.

V gene TRBV24-1 combines with J gene TRBJ2-2, with D maybe TRBD1 (6 bases). This CDR3 contains 16 residues. CDR1 and CDR2 (germline): KGHDR, SFDVKD. Trimming pared 6 bases from V and 5 bases from J, leaving 18 bases between. CDR3 nucleotide sequence: TGTGCCACCAGTCATGGGCAGGGGATAGGAACCGGGGAGCTGTTTTTT. Translating gives CATSHGQGIGTGELFF.

The chain carries TRBV2 and TRBJ2-5; maybe TRBD2 (5 bases). The CDR3 contains 13 residues. Trimming removed 7 bases from V and 5 bases from J, with 14 bases in between. The germline CDR1 and CDR2 sequences are SNHLY and FYNNEI. For the CDR3, the DNA is TGTGCCAGCAACGGGGAGTTTTCGGAGACCCAGTACTTC. Translated: CASNGEFSETQYF. The variable domain in full, completed from reference TRBV2 and TRBJ2-5, reads EPEVTQTPSHQVTQMGQEVILRCVPISNHLYFYWYRQILGQKVEFLVSFYNNEISEKSEIFDDQFSVERPDGSNFTLKIRSTKLEDSAMYFCASNGEFSETQYFGPGTRLLVL.

V gene TRBV3-1 (or the pseudogene TRBV3-2) combines with J gene TRBJ1-2; 7 bases are a match to TRBD1. The junction had 6 bases not matched to a gene; V was cut back by 0 bases and J by 2 bases. Germline CDR1 and CDR2: LGHDT and YNNKEL (reference sequence). The CDR3 loop spans 16 amino acids. The DNA for the CDR3 is TGTGCCAGCAGCCAAGATGCGACAGGGATGAACTATGGCTACACCTTC. This codes for CASSQDATGMNYGYTF.

The chain couples TRBV5-6 to TRBJ2-5; D gene ambiguous. Trimming took 1 base from V and 3 from J, leaving 4 bases between them. The germline gives CDR1 SGHDT, CDR2 YYEEEE. This CDR3 spans 12 amino acids. As DNA, the CDR3 is TGTGCCAGCAGCTTGAGCGAAGAGACCCAGTACTTC. It specifies CASSLSEETQYF.

The gene calls are TRBV19 and TRBJ2-3; 7 bases are a match to TRBD1. CDR1 and CDR2 (germline): LNHDA, SQIVND (reference sequence). This CDR3 is built from 15 residues. Trimming cost V 1 base and J 7 bases; bases outside gene matches: 8. CDR3: CASSIVGQAEYTQYF. The CDR3 bases are TGTGCCAGTAGTATAGTCGGACAGGCCGAATATACGCAGTATTTT.

This clone occurred once. The chain combines TRBV2 with TRBJ2-7; D may be TRBD1 (6 bases). The CDR3 is made up of 17 amino acids. Germline CDR1 and CDR2: SNHLY and FYNNEI. Trimming removed 6 bases from V and 1 base from J, with 22 bases in between. CDR3: CASRNVGRGKTSYEQYF. The DNA for the CDR3 is TGTGCCAGCAGGAATGTAGGAAGGGGGAAGACGTCCTACGAGCAGTACTTC.